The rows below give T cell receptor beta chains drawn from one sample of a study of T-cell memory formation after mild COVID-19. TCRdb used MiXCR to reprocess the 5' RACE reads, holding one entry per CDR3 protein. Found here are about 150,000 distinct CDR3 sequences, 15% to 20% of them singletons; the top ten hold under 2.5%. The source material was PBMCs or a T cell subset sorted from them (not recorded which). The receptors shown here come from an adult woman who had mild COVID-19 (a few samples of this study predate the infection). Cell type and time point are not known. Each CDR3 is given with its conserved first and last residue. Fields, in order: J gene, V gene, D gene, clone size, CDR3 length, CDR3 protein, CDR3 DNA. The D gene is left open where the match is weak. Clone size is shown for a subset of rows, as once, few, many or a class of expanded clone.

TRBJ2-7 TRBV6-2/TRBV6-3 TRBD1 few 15 CASSRPRTGYYEQYF TGTGCCAGCAGCCGACCCCGGACAGGGTACTACGAGCAGTACTTC
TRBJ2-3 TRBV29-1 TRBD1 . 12 CSVGGQGMTQYF TGCAGCGTTGGGGGACAGGGGATGACGCAGTATTTT
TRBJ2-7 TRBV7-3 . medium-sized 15 CASSLLAESSYEQYF TGTGCCAGCAGCTTATTAGCGGAAAGCTCCTACGAGCAGTACTTC
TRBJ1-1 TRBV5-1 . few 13 CASSLDGDRAAFF TGCGCCAGCAGCTTGGACGGGGATCGGGCAGCTTTCTTT
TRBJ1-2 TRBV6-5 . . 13 CASSKEFSYGYTF TGTGCCTCCTCCAAGGAGTTTAGCTATGGCTACACCTTC
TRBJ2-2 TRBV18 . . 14 CASSPGTLTGELFF TGTGCCAGCTCACCAGGGACACTCACCGGGGAGCTGTTTTTT
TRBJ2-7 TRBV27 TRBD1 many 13 CASSPGTAYEQYF TGTGCCAGCAGTCCCGGGACAGCCTACGAGCAGTACTTC
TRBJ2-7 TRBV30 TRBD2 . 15 CAWSGVSGGPYEQYF TGTGCCTGGAGTGGTGTGTCGGGGGGGCCCTACGAGCAGTACTTC
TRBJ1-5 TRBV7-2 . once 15 CASSLGGSRNQPQHF TGTGCCAGCAGCCTGGGGGGGTCCCGCAATCAGCCCCAGCATTTT
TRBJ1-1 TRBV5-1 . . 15 CASSLSGAMNTEAFF TGCGCCAGCAGCTTGAGTGGGGCTATGAACACTGAAGCTTTCTTT
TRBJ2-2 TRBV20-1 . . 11 CPERHAGELFF TGTCCTGAGCGCCATGCCGGGGAGCTGTTTTTT
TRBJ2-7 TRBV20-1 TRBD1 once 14 CSARDRQGVHEQYF TGCAGTGCTAGAGATCGACAGGGAGTCCACGAGCAGTACTTC
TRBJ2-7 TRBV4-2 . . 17 CASSAQFNRATFYEQYF TGTGCCAGCAGCGCCCAGTTCAACAGGGCCACTTTCTACGAGCAGTACTTC
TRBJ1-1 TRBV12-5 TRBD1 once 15 CASGPEGTGNTEAFF TGTGCTAGTGGTCCAGAGGGGACAGGGAACACTGAAGCTTTCTTT
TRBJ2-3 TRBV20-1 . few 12 CSARETVAAQYF TGCAGTGCTAGAGAAACGGTGGCGGCGCAGTATTTT
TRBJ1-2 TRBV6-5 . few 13 CASSYPGFYGYTF TGTGCCAGCAGTTATCCAGGGTTCTATGGCTACACCTTC
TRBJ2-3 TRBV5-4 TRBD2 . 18 CASSIASGGPLSTDTQYF TGTGCCAGCAGCATAGCTAGCGGGGGCCCGCTAAGCACAGATACGCAGTATTTT
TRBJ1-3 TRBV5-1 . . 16 CASSLDSARSGNTIYF TGCGCCAGCAGCTTGGATTCTGCTCGTTCGGGAAACACCATATATTTT
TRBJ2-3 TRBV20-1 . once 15 CSAPELGGNTDTQYF TGCAGTGCCCCCGAGTTGGGGGGCAACACAGATACGCAGTATTTT
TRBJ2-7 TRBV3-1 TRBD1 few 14 CASSHRTGGYEQYF TGTGCCAGCAGCCACCGGACAGGGGGTTACGAGCAGTACTTC
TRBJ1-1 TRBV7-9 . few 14 CASSKTQADTEAFF TGTGCCAGCAGCAAGACCCAAGCGGACACTGAAGCTTTCTTT
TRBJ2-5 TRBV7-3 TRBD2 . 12 CASSLDAGGLYF TGTGCCAGCAGCTTAGACGCGGGGGGTCTGTACTTC
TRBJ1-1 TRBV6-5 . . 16 CASSYLGGQLNTEAFF TGTGCCAGCAGTTACTTAGGCGGCCAGCTGAACACTGAAGCTTTCTTT
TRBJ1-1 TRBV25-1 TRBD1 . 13 CASSRGQVASAFF TGTGCCAGCAGTAGGGGACAGGTGGCCTCAGCTTTCTTT
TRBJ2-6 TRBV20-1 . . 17 CSARDPGVASGANVLTF TGCAGTGCTAGAGATCCAGGCGTAGCTTCTGGGGCCAACGTCCTGACTTTC
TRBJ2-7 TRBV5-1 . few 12 CASSSTGFEQYF TGCGCCAGCAGCTCCACAGGGTTCGAGCAGTACTTC
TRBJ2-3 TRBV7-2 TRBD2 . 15 CASSLVGGSTDTQYF TGTGCCAGCAGCTTAGTGGGGGGGAGCACAGATACGCAGTATTTT